One and the same sample provided the 18 T cell receptor beta chains below, sequenced in a study of neoadjuvant anti-PD-1 for oral cavity cancer. Libraries were prepared by immunoSEQ multiplex PCR; TCRdb keeps only in-frame clonotypes and omits some of them. The sample lists about 6,900 clones; around 75% were seen once. The sample in question was PBMCs, obtained before nivolumab (anti-PD-1) treatment. The origin of the receptors is a person between 40 and 85 years old with oral cavity squamous cell carcinoma.

There are a few counts of this clone. J is TRBJ1-2 and V is TRBV29-1, with TRBD1 as a possible D gene (6 bases). This CDR3 comprises 13 residues. Germline assignment: CDR1 SQVTM and CDR2 ANQGSEA. The ends were cut back, 6 bases at V and 3 bases at J, with 14 bases in the middle. CDR3 coding DNA: TGCAGCGTCGCCAAGGGGGGGGACTATGGCTACACCTTC. Amino acids: CSVAKGGDYGYTF.

This sequence joins TRBV7-6 and TRBJ1-1, with 8 nucleotides matching TRBD1. J gave up 1 base and V 5 bases, and 6 bases lay outside the gene matches. Germline V lookup: CDR1 SGHVS, CDR2 FNYEAQ. The CDR3 loop spans 15 amino acids. The CDR3 sequence: CASSSRQGQNTEAFF. The CDR3 region has the DNA TGTGCCAGCAGCAGTAGACAGGGGCAGAACACTGAAGCTTTCTTT. Supplemented by reference TRBV7-6 and TRBJ1-1, the full variable domain reads GAGVSQSPRYKVTKRGQDVALRCDPISGHVSLYWYRQALGQGPEFLTYFNYEAQQDKSGLPNDRFSAERPEGSISTLTIQRTEQRDSAMYRCASSSRQGQNTEAFFGQGTRLTVV.

The V and J genes are TRBV7-9 and TRBJ2-5; D uncertain. Looked up from germline, CDR1 is SEHNR and CDR2 is FQNEAQ (reference sequence). Trimming took 0 bases from V and 5 from J, leaving 4 bases between them. The CDR3 has 12 residues. The CDR3, as DNA: TGTGCCAGCAGCTTAGCGGGGGAGACCCAGTACTTC. Protein product: CASSLAGETQYF.

This sequence joins TRBV13 and TRBJ1-1; weak D call: TRBD1 (5 bases). Trimming stripped 2 bases from V and 7 bases from J, with 14 bases between. The germline V gene encodes CDR1 PRHDT and CDR2 FYEKMQ (reference sequence). This CDR3 contains 14 residues. The CDR3 DNA is TGTGCCAGCAGCTTACCCACGCAGGGCCTTGAAGCTTTCTTT. It encodes CASSLPTQGLEAFF.

This clone has only one observation. The chain has TRBV7-9 and TRBJ2-1; no firm D call. CDR3 length: 17 residues. Germline V gene sequence: CDR1 SEHNR, CDR2 FQNEAQ (reference sequence). The V and J ends lost 5 bases and 5 bases respectively, with 22 bases between them. The CDR3, as DNA: TGTGCCAGCAGCCTTCGGGTCCTCGAGCACCTAAACAATGAGCAGTTCTTC. Translation gives CASSLRVLEHLNNEQFF.

The chain uses TRBV11-2 and TRBJ2-4; D may be TRBD1 (5 bases). Germline V gene lookup returns CDR1 SGHAT and CDR2 FQNNGV. CDR3 length equals 16 residues. Trimming shortened V by 4 bases and J by 1 base, and 14 bases separated the two germline ends. The CDR3 here is CASSSFRVGAKNIQYF. Here the CDR3 DNA reads TGTGCCAGCAGCTCTTTCAGGGTAGGGGCCAAAAACATTCAGTACTTC.

The rearrangement joins TRBV29-1 to TRBJ1-3; 7 nucleotides agree with TRBD1. V lost 7 bases, J lost 4 bases, and 4 bases stayed unmatched. This CDR3 comprises 12 residues. Looked up from germline, CDR1 is SQVTM and CDR2 is ANQGSEA. The CDR3, as DNA: TGCAGCGCAGGGACAGCCGGAAACACCATATATTTT. It encodes CSAGTAGNTIYF.

The CDR3 loop reads CASSQGGGGNQPQHF. CDR3 nucleotide sequence: TGCGCCAGCAGCCAAGGAGGGGGGGGCAATCAGCCCCAGCATTTT. The chain carries TRBV4-1 and TRBJ1-5, with D maybe TRBD1 (6 bases). V was cut by 1 base and J by 2 bases, with 9 bases left in between. The CDR3 has 15 amino acids. The V gene's germline CDR1 is MGHRA and CDR2 YSYEKL.

V is TRBV7-9 and J is TRBJ2-5; D perhaps matches TRBD2 (6 bases). This CDR3 is 12 amino acids long. V was trimmed by 7 bases and J by 2 bases, leaving 8 bases between them. Germline CDR1 is SEHNR and CDR2 is FQNEAQ (reference sequence). CDR3 in DNA: TGTGCCAGCACTCGGGGGCAAGAGACCCAGTACTTC. The encoded protein is CASTRGQETQYF.

The rearrangement joins TRBV6-5 to TRBJ1-6; D uncertain. Germline CDR1 is MNHEY and CDR2 is SVGAGI. The CDR3 is made up of 11 amino acids. The V gene lost 4 bases and the J gene lost 12 bases, with 7 bases spanning the gap. The CDR3 sequence: CASSSIGPLHF. In nucleotides, the CDR3 is TGTGCCAGCAGTTCGATCGGACCCCTCCACTTT.

This chain uses TRBV5-6 with TRBJ1-5; D might be TRBD1 (6 bases). This CDR3 has 18 residues. With 0 bases removed from V and 7 bases from J, the gap between germline ends came to 23 bases. Looked up from germline, CDR1 is SGHDT and CDR2 is YYEEEE. CDR3 sequence: CASSLAGGGRTARQPQHF. CDR3 nucleotide sequence: TGTGCCAGCAGCTTGGCCGGTGGGGGGCGAACGGCAAGGCAGCCCCAGCATTTT.

The V and J genes are TRBV19 and TRBJ1-1, with D uncertain. V lost 7 bases to trimming and J lost 0 bases, with 6 bases between them. Looked up from germline, CDR1 is LNHDA and CDR2 is SQIVND (reference sequence). This CDR3 has 12 residues. The CDR3 is CASKDVNTEAFF. The CDR3 DNA sequence: TGTGCCAGTAAGGACGTGAACACTGAAGCTTTCTTT.

The CDR3 sequence: CASSEGQEYYEQYF. The CDR3 region has the DNA TGTGCCAGCAGTGAAGGACAGGAATACTACGAGCAGTACTTC. The chain uses TRBV6-5 and TRBJ2-7; 7 bases fit TRBD1. CDR3 length: 14 amino acids. With V trimmed by 5 bases and J by 3 bases, 7 bases remained unmatched. The germline gives CDR1 MNHEY, CDR2 SVGAGI.

The rearrangement links TRBV11-2 to TRBJ1-1; a weak D match, TRBD1 (5 bases). V was trimmed by 3 bases and J by 1 base, leaving 12 bases between them. Germline-derived CDR1 and CDR2 are SGHAT and FQNNGV. This CDR3 is 15 amino acids long. The CDR3 is CASSFGTRGNTEAFF. For the CDR3, the DNA is TGTGCCAGCAGCTTTGGGACCAGAGGGAACACTGAAGCTTTCTTT.

J is TRBJ2-7 and V is TRBV5-1; possible D gene TRBD1, 6 bases. V was pared by 2 bases and J by 4 bases, with 13 bases between. The CDR3 runs to 14 residues. Germline V CDR1 and CDR2: SGHRS, YFSETQ. The DNA of the CDR3 is TGCGCCAGCAGCTTACAGGGTAAAGGGTACGAGCAGTACTTC. Translation: CASSLQGKGYEQYF.

This sequence joins TRBV11-2 and TRBJ2-7, with 8 bases identical to TRBD1. The CDR3 is 14 residues long. The V and J ends lost 5 bases and 0 bases, in that order; junction bases with no gene match: 3. Germline V lookup: CDR1 SGHAT, CDR2 FQNNGV. The CDR3 DNA is TGTGCCAGCAGCCGGGACAGGTACTCCTACGAGCAGTACTTC. This gives the protein CASSRDRYSYEQYF.

The rearrangement uses TRBV19 and TRBJ1-2; no clear D. Trimming removed 5 bases at V and 3 bases at J, with 10 bases between. Germline CDR1 LNHDA, CDR2 SQIVND (reference sequence). CDR3 length: 13 amino acids. For the CDR3, the DNA is TGTGCCAGTAGTCGCGGGATATACTATGGCTACACCTTC. Translated, it gives CASSRGIYYGYTF.

V gene TRBV13 combines with J gene TRBJ2-5; D is perhaps TRBD1 (5 bases). This CDR3 has 13 amino acids. The V end lost 5 bases, the J end lost 4 bases, and 11 bases lay between the germline ends. The V gene's germline CDR1 is PRHDT and CDR2 FYEKMQ (reference sequence). The CDR3 nucleotides are TGTGCCAGCAGCACCTCAGGGTTAGAGACCCAGTACTTC. It is translated as CASSTSGLETQYF.